This TCR beta chain was profiled in a study of CD8+CD57+ T cells in acquired aplastic anemia. Across the whole study: Sorted cells (CD4+ and CD8+) yielded DNA amounts that averaged about 2.9 ug. About 11 million reads, on average, were obtained for CD4+ cells from healthy donors.

This clonotype was observed once. Its antigen is currently unknown. The V gene end was trimmed by 7 bases and the J gene end by 8 bases; junction bases not matched to a gene: 20. The CDR3 is 18 amino acids. From germline, CDR1 is SGHVS and CDR2 FNYEAQ. Study results and limitations: Patients and controls shared twenty-nine CD8+ CDR3 sequences, highly expressed in patients. Any difference that existed in CD8+ Simpson's diversity between patients and controls was not significant.

Profiles of TCR beta VDJ and CDR3 were generated from a genomic DNA template. TCRdb re-analysed the reads in MiXCR, keeping a single row per CDR3 protein. The sample shows 90,000 to 130,000 distinct CDR3 sequences, around 53% of them seen only once. The sample was sorted CD4+, CD8+, or CD8+CD57+ T cells (not recorded which) from PBMCs. The chain employs TRBV7-6 and TRBJ1-4; 9 nucleotides agree with TRBD1. The source is a human donor in good health, serving as a control. The DNA for the CDR3 is TGTGCCAGCAAGCCCTTTAGGACAGGGGCGCGAGCAAAGGAAAAACTGTTTTTT. Residues: CASKPFRTGARAKEKLFF.